The 8 T cell receptor beta chains in this list originate from one sample, sequenced in a study of blood T cell repertoires in COVID-19. TCRdb keeps only in-frame clones here, not all; method: immunoSEQ multiplex PCR. The sample includes roughly 200,000 clones, roughly 77% of them seen just once. Sequencing was performed on peripheral blood. These receptors were collected from a woman of 80 years or more with COVID-19, enrolled during active disease.

The CDR3 sequence: CASSLGYRETQYF. DNA of the CDR3: TGTGCCAGCAGCTTAGGCTACCGAGAGACCCAGTACTTC. The J gene is TRBJ2-5, the V gene TRBV7-8; no firm D call. The CDR3 length is 13 residues. CDR1 and CDR2 from the germline V gene are SGHVS and FQNEAQ. V lost 1 base, J lost 4 bases, and 7 bases lay in between. The full variable domain, completed using reference TRBV7-8 and TRBJ2-5, is GAGVSQSPRYKVAKRGQDVALRCDPISGHVSLFWYQQALGQGPEFLTYFQNEAQLDKSGLPSDRFFAERPEGSVSTLKIQRTQQEDSAVYLCASSLGYRETQYFGPGTRLLVL.

This clone is a singleton in its sample. V gene TRBV29-1 combines with J gene TRBJ1-2; D ambiguous. The germline gives CDR1 SQVTM, CDR2 ANQGSEA. The CDR3 runs to 12 residues. Trimming took off 4 bases at V and 5 bases at J, with 11 bases between the two ends. CDR3 residues: CSVANSPYGYTF. DNA for the CDR3: TGCAGCGTTGCAAACAGTCCATATGGCTACACCTTC. The full variable domain, in which reference TRBV29-1 and TRBJ1-2 provide the parts outside the CDR3, is SAVISQKPSRDICQRGTSLTIQCQVDSQVTMMFWYRQQPGQSLTLIATANQGSEATYESGFVIDKFPISRPNLTFSTLTVSNMSPEDSSIYLCSVANSPYGYTFGSGTRLTVV.

This rearrangement joins TRBV19 to TRBJ1-6, with TRBD1 matching over 8 bases. Per germline, CDR1 LNHDA and CDR2 SQIVND (reference sequence). V shed 6 bases, J shed 11 bases, and the junction held 15 bases outside the gene matches. The CDR3 is 16 residues long. The CDR3 sequence: CASSSPGQGGFPPLHF. The CDR3 DNA reads as TGTGCCAGTAGCAGTCCTGGACAGGGAGGATTCCCACCCCTCCACTTT. Using reference TRBV19 and TRBJ1-6 for the parts outside the CDR3, the full variable domain is DGGITQSPKYLFRKEGQNVTLSCEQNLNHDAMYWYRQDPGQGLRLIYYSQIVNDFQKGDIAEGYSVSREKKESFPLTVTSAQKNPTAFYLCASSSPGQGGFPPLHFGNGTRLTVT.

This rearrangement joins TRBV5-8 to TRBJ2-1, with no clear D. CDR1 and CDR2 (germline): SGHTS, YDEGEE. The CDR3 is made up of 15 amino acids. V dropped 1 base and J dropped 8 bases, with 16 bases sitting between them. The CDR3 DNA is TGTGCCAGCAGCTTGACCCCCGCCGGGTGGGATGAGCAGTTCTTC. Its translation is CASSLTPAGWDEQFF.

The V and J genes are TRBV19 and TRBJ2-1; TRBD2 is a possible D gene (6 bases). V was cut by 1 base and J by 9 bases, with 7 bases left in between. Germline CDR1 is LNHDA and CDR2 is SQIVND (reference sequence). The CDR3 totals 12 residues. Written as DNA, the CDR3 is TGTGCCAGTAGTATAGCCGGGAGTGAGCAGTTCTTC. Translating it yields CASSIAGSEQFF.

The CDR3, as DNA: TGTGCCAGCAGGCCGCCCCCCGGCGGTGAGCAGTTCTTC. It is translated as CASRPPPGGEQFF. The chain uses TRBV7-9 and TRBJ2-1; D not resolved. Germline assignment: CDR1 SEHNR and CDR2 FQNEAQ (reference sequence). V shed 6 bases and J shed 9 bases, with 15 bases lying between them. The CDR3 consists of 13 residues.

The chain recombines TRBV13 with TRBJ1-5; 8 bases agree with TRBD1. Unmatched junction bases numbered 4, after V lost 5 bases and J lost 10 bases. This CDR3 is 12 amino acids long. Germline CDR1 reads PRHDT; CDR2 reads FYEKMQ (reference sequence). CDR3 bases: TGTGCCAGCAGCATACAGGGGGTACCCCAGCATTTT. As protein: CASSIQGVPQHF.

The CDR3: CASSWTSGTDTQYF. In DNA, the CDR3 is TGTGCCAGCAGCTGGACTAGCGGCACAGATACGCAGTATTTT. The J gene is TRBJ2-3, the V gene TRBV27, with 9 positions matching TRBD2. V dropped 6 bases and J dropped 1; count of bases not matched to a gene: 2. Germline CDR1 is MNHEY and CDR2 is SMNVEV (reference sequence). This CDR3 has 14 residues.